These T cell receptor beta chains were read from a single sample in a study of T cells in Graves' hyperthyroidism and ophthalmopathy. TCRdb reprocessed the multiplex PCR reads via MiXCR and lists one record per CDR3 protein. The data contain about 740,000 distinct CDR3 sequences, less than 15% of them seen just once; the ten biggest clones take up 10% to 13%. Sequencing was done on a sample of blood. The origin of the receptors is a woman between 18 and 30 years old with Graves' hyperthyroidism. Each CDR3 is given with its conserved first and last residue. D genes are given only for firm matches. Clone size is shown for a subset of rows, as once, few, many or a class of expanded clone.

>.|many|TRBJ2-7|TRBV28
CASSFRPGGYEQYF
TGTGCCAGCAGTTTCAGGCCTGGCGGGTACGAGCAGTACTTC
>.|.|TRBJ1-3|TRBV5-1
CASSLEGRSGNTIYF
TGCGCCAGCAGCTTGGAGGGTCGCTCTGGAAACACCATATATTTT
>.|many|TRBJ2-5|TRBV28
CASTLPEGVAQETQYF
TGTGCCAGCACCCTACCCGAAGGGGTAGCCCAAGAGACCCAGTACTTC
>TRBD2|many|TRBJ2-1|TRBV20-1
CSAVFGGRGYNEQFF
TGCAGTGCGGTATTTGGCGGGAGAGGTTACAATGAGCAGTTCTTC
>TRBD1|.|TRBJ1-1|TRBV3-1
CASSLRDRTNTEAFF
TGTGCCAGCAGCCTCCGGGACAGGACGAACACTGAAGCTTTCTTT
>.|many|TRBJ1-1|TRBV28
CASKVVGTPLSTEAFF
TGTGCCAGCAAGGTGGTAGGTACACCTCTGAGCACTGAAGCTTTCTTT
>.|many|TRBJ1-4|TRBV28
CASSLGENEKLFF
TGTGCCAGCAGTTTGGGCGAGAATGAAAAACTGTTTTTT
>.|few|TRBJ1-5|TRBV20-1
CSARALDSRNQPQHF
TGCAGTGCTAGGGCTTTGGACAGTCGTAATCAGCCCCAGCATTTT
>.|few|TRBJ1-1|TRBV12-3/TRBV12-4
CASSLATAVTEAFF
TGTGCCAGCAGTTTAGCGACCGCGGTGACTGAAGCTTTCTTT
>.|few|TRBJ2-1|TRBV29-1
CSVIGSESSYNEQFF
TGCAGCGTTATTGGCAGCGAAAGCTCCTACAATGAGCAGTTCTTC
>.|many|TRBJ2-1|TRBV18
CASSPTFGKSYNEQFF
TGTGCCAGCTCACCTACTTTCGGGAAATCCTACAATGAGCAGTTCTTC
>.|many|TRBJ1-5|TRBV15
CATSRQREADQPQHF
TGTGCCACCAGCAGACAGCGGGAGGCGGATCAGCCCCAGCATTTT
>TRBD2|many|TRBJ2-5|TRBV11-3
CASKPRPGLAQETQYF
TGTGCCAGCAAACCCCGTCCTGGACTAGCACAAGAGACCCAGTACTTC
>.|many|TRBJ1-6|TRBV28
CASSSGDYSPLHF
TGTGCCAGCAGTTCCGGGGATTATTCACCCCTCCACTTT
>.|few|TRBJ2-3|TRBV29-1
CSPELDSGDTQYF
TGCAGCCCTGAACTGGACAGTGGAGATACGCAGTATTTT
>.|.|TRBJ1-2|TRBV29-1
CSARQANYGYTF
TGCAGTGCCCGACAGGCGAACTATGGCTACACCTTC
>.|few|TRBJ2-1|TRBV15
CATSRPKTGDYNEQFF
TGTGCCACCAGCAGACCCAAAACGGGGGACTACAATGAGCAGTTCTTC
>TRBD1|few|TRBJ2-7|TRBV6-1
CASSRTGGFTYEQYF
TGTGCCAGCAGTAGAACAGGGGGGTTTACCTACGAGCAGTACTTC
>.|many|TRBJ2-5|TRBV7-6
CASSSAELQETQYF
TGTGCCAGCAGCTCCGCGGAACTCCAAGAGACCCAGTACTTC
>.|many|TRBJ2-1|TRBV30
CAWSVDRTYSYNEQFF
TGTGCCTGGAGTGTAGACAGGACCTACTCCTACAATGAGCAGTTCTTC
>.|few|TRBJ2-2|TRBV7-9
CASSSDSSTGELFF
TGTGCCAGCAGCTCGGACAGCTCCACCGGGGAGCTGTTTTTT
>.|many|TRBJ1-5|TRBV6-2/TRBV6-3
CASSYPWGNQPQHF
TGTGCCAGCAGTTACCCGTGGGGGAATCAGCCCCAGCATTTT
>.|few|TRBJ1-5|TRBV7-3
CASSPFGGQPQHF
TGTGCCAGCAGCCCCTTCGGGGGTCAGCCCCAGCATTTT
>TRBD2|.|TRBJ2-7|TRBV6-2/TRBV6-3
CASSYLRTSGRVPYEQYF
TGTGCCAGCAGTTACCTCCGGACTAGCGGGAGGGTACCCTACGAGCAGTACTTC
>.|many|TRBJ2-5|TRBV20-1
CSARALADQETQYF
TGCAGTGCTAGAGCGTTGGCGGACCAAGAGACCCAGTACTTC
>.|few|TRBJ2-6|TRBV28
CASTVVGSGANVLTF
TGTGCCAGCACCGTGGTCGGATCTGGGGCCAACGTCCTGACTTTC
>.|few|TRBJ1-1|TRBV29-1
CSLTRGRANTEAFF
TGCAGCCTGACGAGAGGCAGGGCGAACACTGAAGCTTTCTTT
>.|few|TRBJ1-4|TRBV28
CASSRQATNEKLFF
TGTGCCAGCAGTCGGCAGGCGACTAATGAAAAACTGTTTTTT
>.|many|TRBJ2-7|TRBV20-1
CSAILQGSGYEQYF
TGCAGTGCGATATTACAGGGCTCGGGCTACGAGCAGTACTTC
>TRBD2|few|TRBJ2-1|TRBV7-2
CASRPAGTIRNEQFF
TGTGCCAGCAGACCGGCCGGGACTATCCGGAATGAGCAGTTCTTC
>.|many|TRBJ1-1|TRBV7-9
CASSHQGSLLMNTEAFF
TGTGCCAGCAGCCATCAGGGTTCCCTCCTAATGAACACTGAAGCTTTCTTT
>TRBD1|.|TRBJ1-5|TRBV14
CASSHGTEDQPQHF
TGTGCCAGCAGCCACGGGACAGAGGATCAGCCCCAGCATTTT
>.|many|TRBJ2-7|TRBV11-2
CASSPPNGRVYVEQYF
TGTGCCAGCAGCCCCCCCAACGGGAGAGTCTACGTCGAGCAGTACTTC
>.|many|TRBJ2-7|TRBV20-1
CSARDQGGLNEQYF
TGCAGTGCTAGAGATCAGGGTGGTCTCAACGAGCAGTACTTC
>.|many|TRBJ2-1|TRBV7-9
CASSLALSDSYNEQFF
TGTGCCAGCAGCTTAGCGCTGTCGGACTCCTACAATGAGCAGTTCTTC
>.|.|TRBJ1-3|TRBV28
CASSLSLTLGNTIYF
TGTGCCAGCAGCCTCTCCCTGACACTTGGAAACACCATATATTTT
>TRBD2|few|TRBJ2-7|TRBV29-1
CSVRTSPFHEQYF
TGCAGCGTTAGGACTAGCCCCTTCCACGAGCAGTACTTC